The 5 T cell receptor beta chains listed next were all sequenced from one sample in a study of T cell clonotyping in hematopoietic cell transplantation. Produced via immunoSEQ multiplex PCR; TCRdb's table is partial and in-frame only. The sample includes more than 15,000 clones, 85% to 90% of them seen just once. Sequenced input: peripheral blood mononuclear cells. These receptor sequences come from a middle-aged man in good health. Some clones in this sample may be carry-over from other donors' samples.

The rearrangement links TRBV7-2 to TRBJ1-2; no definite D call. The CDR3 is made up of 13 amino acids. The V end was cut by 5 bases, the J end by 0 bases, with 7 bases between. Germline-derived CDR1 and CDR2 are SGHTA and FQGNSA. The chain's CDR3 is CASSPSPNYGYTF. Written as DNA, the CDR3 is TGTGCCAGCAGCCCATCACCTAACTATGGCTACACCTTC.

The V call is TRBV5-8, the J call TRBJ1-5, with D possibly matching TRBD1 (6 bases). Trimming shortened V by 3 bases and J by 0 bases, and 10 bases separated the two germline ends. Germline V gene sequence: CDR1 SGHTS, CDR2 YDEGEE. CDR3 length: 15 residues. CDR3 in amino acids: CASSSQGNSNQPQHF. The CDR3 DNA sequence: TGTGCCAGCAGCTCACAGGGTAATAGCAATCAGCCCCAGCATTTT.

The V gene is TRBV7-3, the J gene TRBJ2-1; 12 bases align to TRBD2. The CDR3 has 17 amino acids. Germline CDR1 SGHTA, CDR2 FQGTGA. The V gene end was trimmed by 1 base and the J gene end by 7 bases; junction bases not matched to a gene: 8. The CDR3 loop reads CASSLRPSGGAVNEQFF. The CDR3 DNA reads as TGTGCCAGCAGCTTAAGGCCTAGCGGGGGGGCAGTTAATGAGCAGTTCTTC.

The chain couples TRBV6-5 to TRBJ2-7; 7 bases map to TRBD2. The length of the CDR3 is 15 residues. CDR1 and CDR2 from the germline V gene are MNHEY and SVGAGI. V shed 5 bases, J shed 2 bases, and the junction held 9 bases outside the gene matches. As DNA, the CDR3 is TGTGCCAGCAGTCCGAGGACTAGAGCCGCCTACGAGCAGTACTTC. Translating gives CASSPRTRAAYEQYF.

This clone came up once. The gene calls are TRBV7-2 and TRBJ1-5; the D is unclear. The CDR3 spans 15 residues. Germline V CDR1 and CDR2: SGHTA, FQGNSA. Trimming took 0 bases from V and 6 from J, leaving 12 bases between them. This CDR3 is CASSLALMGGQPQHF. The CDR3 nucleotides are TGTGCCAGCAGCTTAGCCCTGATGGGAGGTCAGCCCCAGCATTTT.